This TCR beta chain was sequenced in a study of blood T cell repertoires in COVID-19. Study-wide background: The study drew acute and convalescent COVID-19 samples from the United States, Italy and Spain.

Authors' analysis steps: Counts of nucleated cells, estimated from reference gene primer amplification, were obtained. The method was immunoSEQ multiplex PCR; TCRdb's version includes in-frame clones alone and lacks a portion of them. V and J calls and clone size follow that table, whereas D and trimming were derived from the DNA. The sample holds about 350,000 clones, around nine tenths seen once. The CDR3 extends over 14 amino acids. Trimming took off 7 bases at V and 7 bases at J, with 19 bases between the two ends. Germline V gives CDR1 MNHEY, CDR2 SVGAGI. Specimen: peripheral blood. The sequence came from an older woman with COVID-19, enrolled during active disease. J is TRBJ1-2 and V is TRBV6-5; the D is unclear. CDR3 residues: CASTRAGPYVGYTF. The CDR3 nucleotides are TGTGCCAGCACTCGAGCAGGCCCTTATGTTGGCTACACCTTC.